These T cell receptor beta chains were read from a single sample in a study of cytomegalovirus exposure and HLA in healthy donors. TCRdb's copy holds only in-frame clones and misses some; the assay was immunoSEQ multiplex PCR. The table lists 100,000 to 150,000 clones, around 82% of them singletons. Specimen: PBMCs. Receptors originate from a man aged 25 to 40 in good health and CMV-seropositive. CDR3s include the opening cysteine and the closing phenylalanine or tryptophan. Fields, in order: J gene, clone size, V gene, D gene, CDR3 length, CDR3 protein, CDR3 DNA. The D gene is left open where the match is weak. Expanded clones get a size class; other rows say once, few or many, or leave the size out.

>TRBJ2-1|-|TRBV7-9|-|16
CASSFDSGGGHGGQFF
TGTGCCAGCAGCTTTGATTCCGGGGGAGGCCACGGTGGGCAGTTCTTC
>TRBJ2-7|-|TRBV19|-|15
CASSIEARGPYEQYF
TGTGCCAGTAGTATAGAGGCCCGCGGGCCCTACGAGCAGTACTTC
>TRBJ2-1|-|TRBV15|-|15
CATTSIGDSYNEQFF
TGTGCCACCACCTCCATAGGGGACTCCTACAATGAGCAGTTCTTC
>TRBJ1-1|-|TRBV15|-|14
CATSRDQGRPEAFF
TGTGCCACCAGCAGAGATCAGGGTAGGCCTGAAGCTTTCTTT
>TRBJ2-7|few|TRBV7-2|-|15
CASSWDSGPGLKQYF
TGTGCCAGCAGCTGGGACTCCGGTCCTGGGCTTAAGCAGTACTTC
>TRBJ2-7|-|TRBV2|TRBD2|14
CASPSGGSSYEQYF
TGTGCCAGCCCTAGCGGGGGGAGCTCCTACGAGCAGTACTTC
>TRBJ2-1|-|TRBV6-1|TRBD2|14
CASSALAVYNEQFF
TGTGCCAGCAGTGCGCTAGCGGTTTACAATGAGCAGTTCTTC
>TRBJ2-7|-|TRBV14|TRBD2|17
CASSQGILRGGNYEQYF
TGTGCCAGCAGCCAAGGGATTTTGCGGGGGGGTAACTACGAGCAGTACTTC
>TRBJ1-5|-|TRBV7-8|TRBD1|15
CASSLEYQGVQPQHF
TGTGCCAGCAGCTTAGAATACCAGGGGGTTCAGCCCCAGCATTTT
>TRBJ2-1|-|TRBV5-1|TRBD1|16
CASSEAGTGGLGEQFF
TGCGCCAGCAGCGAGGCCGGGACAGGGGGCTTAGGTGAGCAGTTCTTC
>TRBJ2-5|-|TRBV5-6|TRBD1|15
CASSFTGGPQETQHF
TGTGCCAGCAGCTTCACAGGGGGCCCCCAAGAGACCCAGCACTTC
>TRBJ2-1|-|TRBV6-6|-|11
CASSYEDEQFF
TGTGCCAGCAGTTATGAGGATGAGCAGTTCTTC
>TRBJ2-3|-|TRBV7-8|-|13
CASRGHRTDTQYF
TGTGCCAGCAGGGGCCACCGCACAGATACGCAGTATTTT
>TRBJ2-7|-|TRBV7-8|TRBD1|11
CASSLLDREHF
TGTGCCAGCAGCTTGTTGGACAGGGAGCACTTC
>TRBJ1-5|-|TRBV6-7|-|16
CASSSNPGGAGQPQHF
TGTGCCAGCAGTTCAAACCCGGGGGGGGCGGGTCAGCCCCAGCATTTT
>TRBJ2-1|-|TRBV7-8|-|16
CASSLTRREIHNEQFF
TGTGCCAGCAGCTTAACGCGTCGGGAGATTCACAATGAGCAGTTCTTC
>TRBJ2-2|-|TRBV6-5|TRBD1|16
CASSYWGQGGTGELFF
TGTGCCAGCAGTTACTGGGGACAGGGTGGCACCGGGGAGCTGTTTTTT
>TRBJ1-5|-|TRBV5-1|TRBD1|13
CASSNRGEQPQHF
TGCGCCAGCAGCAACAGGGGTGAACAGCCCCAGCATTTT
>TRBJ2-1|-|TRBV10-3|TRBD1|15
CAISFGTGSYNEQFF
TGTGCCATCAGTTTCGGGACAGGGTCCTACAATGAGCAGTTCTTC
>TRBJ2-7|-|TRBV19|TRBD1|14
CASTQGAALYEQYF
TGTGCCAGTACCCAGGGGGCAGCTCTCTACGAGCAGTACTTC